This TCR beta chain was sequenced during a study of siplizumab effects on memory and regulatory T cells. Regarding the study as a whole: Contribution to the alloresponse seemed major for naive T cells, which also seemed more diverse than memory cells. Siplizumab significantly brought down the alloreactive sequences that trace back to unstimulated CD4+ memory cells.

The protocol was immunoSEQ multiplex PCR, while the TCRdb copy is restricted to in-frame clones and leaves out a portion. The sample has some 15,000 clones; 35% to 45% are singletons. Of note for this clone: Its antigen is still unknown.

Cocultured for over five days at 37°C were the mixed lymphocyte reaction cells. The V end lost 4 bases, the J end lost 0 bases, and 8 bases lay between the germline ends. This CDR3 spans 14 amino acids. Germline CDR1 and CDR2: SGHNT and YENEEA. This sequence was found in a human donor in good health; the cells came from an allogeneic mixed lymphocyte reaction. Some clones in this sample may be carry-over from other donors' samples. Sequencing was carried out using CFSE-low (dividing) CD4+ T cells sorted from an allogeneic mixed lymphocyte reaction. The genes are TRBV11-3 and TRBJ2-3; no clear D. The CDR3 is CASSSSKSTDTQYF. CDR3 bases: TGTGCCAGCAGCTCCAGCAAAAGCACAGATACGCAGTATTTT.